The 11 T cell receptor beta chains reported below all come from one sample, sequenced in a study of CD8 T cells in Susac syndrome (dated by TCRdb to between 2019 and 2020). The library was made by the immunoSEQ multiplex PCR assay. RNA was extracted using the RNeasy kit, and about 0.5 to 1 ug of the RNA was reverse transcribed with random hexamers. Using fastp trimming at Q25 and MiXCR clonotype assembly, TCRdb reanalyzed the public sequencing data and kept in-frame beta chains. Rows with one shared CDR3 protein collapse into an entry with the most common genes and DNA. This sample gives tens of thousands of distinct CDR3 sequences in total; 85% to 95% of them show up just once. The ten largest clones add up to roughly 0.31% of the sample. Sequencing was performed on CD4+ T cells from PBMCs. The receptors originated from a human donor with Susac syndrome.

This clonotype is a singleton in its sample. This CDR3 reads CATGDDTDTQYF. CDR3 bases: TGCGCTACAGGGGACGACACAGATACGCAGTATTTT. V usage is TRBV4-1 and J usage is TRBJ2-3; 7 bases are shared with TRBD1. Germline CDR1 is MGHRA and CDR2 is YSYEKL. The CDR3 consists of 12 residues.

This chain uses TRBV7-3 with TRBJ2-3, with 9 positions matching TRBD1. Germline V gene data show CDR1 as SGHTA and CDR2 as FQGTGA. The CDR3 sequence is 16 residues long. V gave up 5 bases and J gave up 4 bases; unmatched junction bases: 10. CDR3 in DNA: TGTGCCAGCAGCCACGGGGGACAGGGCATGGCAGATACGCAGTATTTT. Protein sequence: CASSHGGQGMADTQYF.

CDR3 amino acids: CASSVQAGGTDTQYF. CDR3 coding DNA: TGTGCCAGCAGCGTACAGGCGGGGGGCACAGATACGCAGTATTTT. V usage is TRBV9 and J usage is TRBJ2-3; 7 positions match TRBD2. The trim removed 1 base at V and 1 base at J, leaving 3 bases unmatched. Germline V lookup: CDR1 SGDLS, CDR2 YYNGEE. CDR3 size: 15 residues.

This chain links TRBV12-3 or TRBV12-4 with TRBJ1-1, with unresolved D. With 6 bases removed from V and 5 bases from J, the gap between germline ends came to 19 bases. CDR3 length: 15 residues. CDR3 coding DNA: TGTGCCAGCAGCCCTCATCCGTGGACCGGGACTGAAGCTTTCTTT. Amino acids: CASSPHPWTGTEAFF.

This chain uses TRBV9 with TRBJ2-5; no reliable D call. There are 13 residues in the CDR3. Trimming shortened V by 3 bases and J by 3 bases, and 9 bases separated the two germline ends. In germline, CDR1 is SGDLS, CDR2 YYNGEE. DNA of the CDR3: TGTGCCAGCAGCGAGGGTGGGGAAGAGACCCAGTACTTC. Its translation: CASSEGGEETQYF.

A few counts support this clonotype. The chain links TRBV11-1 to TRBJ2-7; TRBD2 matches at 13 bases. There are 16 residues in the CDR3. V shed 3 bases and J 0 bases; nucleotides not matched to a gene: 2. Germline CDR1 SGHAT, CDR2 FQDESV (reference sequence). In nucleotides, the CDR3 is TGTGCCAGCAGCTTGGGGACTAGCGGGGCCTCCTACGAGCAGTACTTC. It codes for CASSLGTSGASYEQYF.

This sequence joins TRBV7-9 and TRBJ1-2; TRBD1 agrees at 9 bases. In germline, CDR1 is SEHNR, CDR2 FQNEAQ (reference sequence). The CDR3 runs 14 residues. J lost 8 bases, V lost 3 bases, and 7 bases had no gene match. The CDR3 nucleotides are TGTGCCAGCAGCTTGTCGGGACAGGGACTAGGCTACACCTTC. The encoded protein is CASSLSGQGLGYTF.

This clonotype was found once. The CDR3 sequence is CASSSSRDRAYGTQYF. Written as DNA, the CDR3 is TGTGCCAGCAGCTCTAGCCGGGACAGGGCCTATGGGACCCAGTACTTC. The J gene is TRBJ2-5, the V gene TRBV5-6; 9 bases match TRBD1. With V trimmed by 3 bases and J by 7 bases, 13 bases remained unmatched. The CDR3 is 16 amino acids. Germline lookup yields CDR1 SGHDT and CDR2 YYEEEE. Full variable domain (rest looked up from reference TRBV5-6 and TRBJ2-5): DAGVTQSPTHLIKTRGQQVTLRCSPKSGHDTVSWYQQALGQGPQFIFQYYEEEERQRGNFPDRFSGHQFPNYSSELNVNALLLGDSALYLCASSSSRDRAYGTQYFGPGTRLLVL.

CDR3 in DNA: TGCGCCAGCAACCGCAGGTTTCCTAGCAATCAGCCCCAGCATTTT. As protein: CASNRRFPSNQPQHF. The chain has TRBV23-1 and TRBJ1-5; D gene ambiguous. TRBV23-1 is placed among ORFs of uncertain function. The CDR3 contains 15 residues. V lost 7 bases and J 0 bases, leaving 13 bases between the germline ends.

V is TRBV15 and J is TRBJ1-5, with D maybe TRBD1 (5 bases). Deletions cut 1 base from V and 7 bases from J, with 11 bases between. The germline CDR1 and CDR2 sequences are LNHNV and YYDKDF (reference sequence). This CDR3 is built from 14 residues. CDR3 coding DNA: TGTGCCACCAGCAGAGTAGGGAGGGACCAGCCCCAGCATTTT. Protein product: CATSRVGRDQPQHF.

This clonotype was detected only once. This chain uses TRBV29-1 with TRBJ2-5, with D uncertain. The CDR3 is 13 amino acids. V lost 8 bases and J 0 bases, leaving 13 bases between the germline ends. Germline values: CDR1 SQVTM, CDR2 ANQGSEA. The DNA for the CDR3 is TGCAGCTCATCTACCGGCAACCAAGAGACCCAGTACTTC. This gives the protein CSSSTGNQETQYF.